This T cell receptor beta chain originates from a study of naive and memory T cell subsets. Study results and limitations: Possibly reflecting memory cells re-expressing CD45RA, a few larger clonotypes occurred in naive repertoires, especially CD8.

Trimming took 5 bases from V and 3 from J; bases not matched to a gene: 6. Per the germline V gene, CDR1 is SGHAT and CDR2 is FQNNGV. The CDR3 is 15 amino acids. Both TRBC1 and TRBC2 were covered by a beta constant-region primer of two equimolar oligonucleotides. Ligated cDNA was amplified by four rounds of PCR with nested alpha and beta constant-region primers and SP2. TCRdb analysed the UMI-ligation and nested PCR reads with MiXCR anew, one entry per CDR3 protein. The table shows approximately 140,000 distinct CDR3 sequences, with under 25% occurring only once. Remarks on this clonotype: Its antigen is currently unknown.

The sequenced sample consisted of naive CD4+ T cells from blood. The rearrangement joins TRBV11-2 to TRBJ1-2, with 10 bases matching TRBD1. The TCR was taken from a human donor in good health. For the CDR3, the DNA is TGTGCCAGCAGCGCCGACAGGGGGCCTCACTATGGCTACACCTTC. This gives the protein CASSADRGPHYGYTF.